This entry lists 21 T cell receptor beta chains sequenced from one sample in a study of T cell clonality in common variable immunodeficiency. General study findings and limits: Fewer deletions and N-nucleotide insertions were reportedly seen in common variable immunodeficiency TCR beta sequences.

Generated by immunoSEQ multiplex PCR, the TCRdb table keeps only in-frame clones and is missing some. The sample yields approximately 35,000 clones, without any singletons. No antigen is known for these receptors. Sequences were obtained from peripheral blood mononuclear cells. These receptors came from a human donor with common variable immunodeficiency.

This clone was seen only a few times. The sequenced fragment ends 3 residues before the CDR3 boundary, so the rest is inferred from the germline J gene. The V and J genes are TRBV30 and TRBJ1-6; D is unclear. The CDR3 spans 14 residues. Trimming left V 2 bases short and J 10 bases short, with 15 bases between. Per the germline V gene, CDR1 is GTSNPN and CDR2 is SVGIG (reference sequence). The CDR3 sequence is CAWSPFGVGSPLHF. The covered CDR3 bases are TGTGCCTGGAGTCCTTTCGGGGTAGGGTCACCC.

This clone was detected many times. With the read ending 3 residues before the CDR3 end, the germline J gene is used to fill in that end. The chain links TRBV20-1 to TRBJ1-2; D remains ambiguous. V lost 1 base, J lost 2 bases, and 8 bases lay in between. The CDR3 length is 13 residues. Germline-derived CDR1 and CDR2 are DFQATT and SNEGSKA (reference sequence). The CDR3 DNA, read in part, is TGCAGTGCTAGAGTTGGCTCAAACTATGGC. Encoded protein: CSARVGSNYG. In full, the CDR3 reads CSARVGSNYGYTF.

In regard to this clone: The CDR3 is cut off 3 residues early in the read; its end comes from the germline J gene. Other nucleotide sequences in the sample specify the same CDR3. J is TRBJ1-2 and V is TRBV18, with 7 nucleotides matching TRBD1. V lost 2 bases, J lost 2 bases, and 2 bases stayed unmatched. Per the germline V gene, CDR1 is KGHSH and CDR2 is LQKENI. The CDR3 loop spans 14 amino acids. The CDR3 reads CASSPGQDNYGYTF. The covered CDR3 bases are TGTGCCAGCTCACCAGGACAGGACAACTATGGC.

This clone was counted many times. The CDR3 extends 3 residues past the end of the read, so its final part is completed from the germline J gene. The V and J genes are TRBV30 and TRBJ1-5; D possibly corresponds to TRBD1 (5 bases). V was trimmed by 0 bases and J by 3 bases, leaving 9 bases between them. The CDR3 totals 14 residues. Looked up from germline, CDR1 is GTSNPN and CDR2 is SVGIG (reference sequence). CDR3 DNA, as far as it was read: TGTGCCTGGAGTGTGGGGGGGGACAATCAGCCC. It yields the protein CAWSVGGDNQP. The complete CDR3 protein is CAWSVGGDNQPQHF.

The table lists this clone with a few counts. CDR3 protein: CASSQQGAGGNTIYF. Incomplete CDR3 DNA: TGTGCCAGTAGTCAACAGGGTGCGGGAGGAAACACC. The chain has TRBV19 and TRBJ1-3; tentatively, D is TRBD1 (6 bases). The read stops 3 residues short of the end of the CDR3; the missing end is completed from the germline J gene. CDR1 and CDR2 (germline): LNHDA, SQIVND (reference sequence). Trimming left V 5 bases short and J 4 bases short, with 15 bases between. This CDR3 region has 15 residues. Full variable domain (rest looked up from reference TRBV19 and TRBJ1-3): DGGITQSPKYLFRKEGQNVTLSCEQNLNHDAMYWYRQDPGQGLRLIYYSQIVNDFQKGDIAEGYSVSREKKESFPLTVTSAQKNPTAFYLCASSQQGAGGNTIYFGEGSWLTVV.

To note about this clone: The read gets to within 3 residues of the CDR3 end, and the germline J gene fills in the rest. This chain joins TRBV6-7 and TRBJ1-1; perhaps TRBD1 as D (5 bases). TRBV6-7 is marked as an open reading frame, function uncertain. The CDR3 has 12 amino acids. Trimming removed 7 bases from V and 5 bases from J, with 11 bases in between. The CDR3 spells CASTLRGTEAFF. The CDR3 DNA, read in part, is TGTGCCAGCACTCTGAGGGGTACTGAA.

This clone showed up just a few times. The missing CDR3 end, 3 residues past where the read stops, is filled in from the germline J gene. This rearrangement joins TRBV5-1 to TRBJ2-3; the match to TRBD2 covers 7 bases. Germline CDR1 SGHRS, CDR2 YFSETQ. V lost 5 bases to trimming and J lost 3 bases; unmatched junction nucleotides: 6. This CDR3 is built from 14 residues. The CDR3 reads CASRPGTKTDTQYF. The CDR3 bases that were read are TGCGCCAGCAGACCCGGGACTAAGACAGATACG.

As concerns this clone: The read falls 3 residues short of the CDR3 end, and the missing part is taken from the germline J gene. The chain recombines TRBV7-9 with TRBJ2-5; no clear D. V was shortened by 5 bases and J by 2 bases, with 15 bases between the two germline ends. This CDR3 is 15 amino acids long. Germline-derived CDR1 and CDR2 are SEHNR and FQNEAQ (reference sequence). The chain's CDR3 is CASSECRNTQETQYF. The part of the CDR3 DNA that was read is TGTGCCAGCAGCGAATGCCGCAACACACAAGAGACC.

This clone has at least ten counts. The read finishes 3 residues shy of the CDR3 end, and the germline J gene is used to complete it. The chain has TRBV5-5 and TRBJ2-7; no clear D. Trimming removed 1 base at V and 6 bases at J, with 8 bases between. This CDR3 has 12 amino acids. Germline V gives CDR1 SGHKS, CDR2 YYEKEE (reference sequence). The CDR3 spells CASSLSGSEQYF. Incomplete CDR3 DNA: TGTGCCAGCAGCTTGTCAGGCTCCGAG.

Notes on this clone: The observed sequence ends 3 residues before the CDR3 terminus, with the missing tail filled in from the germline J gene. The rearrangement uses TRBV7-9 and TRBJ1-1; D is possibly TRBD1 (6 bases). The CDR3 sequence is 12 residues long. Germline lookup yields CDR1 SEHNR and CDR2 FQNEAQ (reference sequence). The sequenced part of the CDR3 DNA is TGTGCCAGCAGCCGGGGGGCCGAAGAA. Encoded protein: CASSRGAEE. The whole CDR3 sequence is CASSRGAEEAFF.

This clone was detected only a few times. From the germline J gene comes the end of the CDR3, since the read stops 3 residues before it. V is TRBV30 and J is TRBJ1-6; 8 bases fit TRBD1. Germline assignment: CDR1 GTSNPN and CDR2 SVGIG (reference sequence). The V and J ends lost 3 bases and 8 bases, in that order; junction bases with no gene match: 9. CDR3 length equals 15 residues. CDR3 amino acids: CAWRTDRVQYSPLHF. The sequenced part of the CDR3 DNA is TGTGCCTGGAGGACGGACAGGGTGCAATATTCACCC.

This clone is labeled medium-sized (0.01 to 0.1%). The part of the CDR3 DNA that was read is TGCAGTGCTAGAGGGGGCGGTGAGACTGAA. Protein product: CSARGGGETE. The complete CDR3 reads CSARGGGETEAFF. This chain links TRBV20-1 with TRBJ1-1; D may be TRBD1 (5 bases). The read ends 3 residues early relative to the CDR3; the germline J gene fills the gap. CDR1 and CDR2 from the germline V gene are DFQATT and SNEGSKA (reference sequence). V shed 1 base and J shed 5 bases, with 11 bases lying between them. The CDR3 covers 13 residues.

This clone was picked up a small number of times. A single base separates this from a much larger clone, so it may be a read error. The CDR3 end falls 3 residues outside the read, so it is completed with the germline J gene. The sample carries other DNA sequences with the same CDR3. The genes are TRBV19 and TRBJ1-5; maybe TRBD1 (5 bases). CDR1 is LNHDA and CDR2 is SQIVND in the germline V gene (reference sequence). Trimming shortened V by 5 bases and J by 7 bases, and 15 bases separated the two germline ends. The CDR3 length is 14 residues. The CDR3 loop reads CASSLQTKGQPQHF. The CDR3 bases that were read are TGTGCCAGTAGTCTTCAGACAAAGGGGCAGCCC.

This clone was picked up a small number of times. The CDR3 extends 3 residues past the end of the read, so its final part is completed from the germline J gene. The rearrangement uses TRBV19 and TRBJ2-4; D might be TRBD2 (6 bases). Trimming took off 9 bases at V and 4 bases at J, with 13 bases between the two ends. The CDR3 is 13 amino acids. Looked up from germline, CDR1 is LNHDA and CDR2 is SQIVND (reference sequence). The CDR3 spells CASRLADKNIQYF. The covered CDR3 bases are TGTGCCAGCAGATTAGCGGATAAAAACATT.

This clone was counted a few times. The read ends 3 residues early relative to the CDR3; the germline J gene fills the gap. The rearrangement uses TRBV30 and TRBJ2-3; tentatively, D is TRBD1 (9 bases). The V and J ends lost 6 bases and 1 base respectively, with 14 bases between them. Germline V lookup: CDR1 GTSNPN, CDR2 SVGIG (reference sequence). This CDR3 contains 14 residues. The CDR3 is CACGGDRGTDTQYF. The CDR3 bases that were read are TGTGCCTGCGGGGGGGACAGGGGCACAGATACG.

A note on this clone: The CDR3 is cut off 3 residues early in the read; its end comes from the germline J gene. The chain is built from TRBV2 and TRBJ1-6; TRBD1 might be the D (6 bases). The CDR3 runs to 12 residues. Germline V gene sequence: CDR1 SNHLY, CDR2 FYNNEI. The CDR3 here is CASRLEGHSLHF. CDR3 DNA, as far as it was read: TGTGCCAGCAGGCTAGAGGGACACTCC.

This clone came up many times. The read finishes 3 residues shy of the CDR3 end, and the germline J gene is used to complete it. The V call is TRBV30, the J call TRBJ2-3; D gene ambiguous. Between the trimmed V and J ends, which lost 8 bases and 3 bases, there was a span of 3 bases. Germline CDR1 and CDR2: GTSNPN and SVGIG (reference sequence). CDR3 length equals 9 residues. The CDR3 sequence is CARTDTQYF. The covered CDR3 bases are TGTGCCAGGACAGATACG.

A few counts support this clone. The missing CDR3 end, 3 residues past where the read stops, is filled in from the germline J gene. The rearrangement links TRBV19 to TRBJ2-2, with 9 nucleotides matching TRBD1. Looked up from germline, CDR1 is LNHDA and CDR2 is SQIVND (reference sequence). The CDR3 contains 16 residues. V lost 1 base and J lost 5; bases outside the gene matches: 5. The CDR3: CASSIVSTGGTGELFF. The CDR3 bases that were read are TGTGCCAGTAGTATAGTGTCGACAGGGGGAACCGGGGAG.

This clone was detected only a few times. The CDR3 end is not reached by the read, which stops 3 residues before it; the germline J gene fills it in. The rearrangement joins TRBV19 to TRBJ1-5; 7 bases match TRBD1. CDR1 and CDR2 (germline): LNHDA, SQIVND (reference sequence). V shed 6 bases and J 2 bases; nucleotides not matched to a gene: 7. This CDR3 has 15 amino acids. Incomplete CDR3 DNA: TGTGCCAGTAGAGTGGACAGGACCGGCAATCAGCCC. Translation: CASRVDRTGNQP. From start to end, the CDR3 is CASRVDRTGNQPQHF.

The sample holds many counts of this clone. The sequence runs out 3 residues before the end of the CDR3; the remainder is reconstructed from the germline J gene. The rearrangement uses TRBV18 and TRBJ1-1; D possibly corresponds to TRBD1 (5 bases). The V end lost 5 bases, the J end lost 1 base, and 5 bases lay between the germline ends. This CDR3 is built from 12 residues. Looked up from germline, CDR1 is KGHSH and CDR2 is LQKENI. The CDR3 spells CASSRGNTEAFF. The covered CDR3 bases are TGTGCCAGCTCAAGGGGGAACACTGAA.

Here the CDR3 reads CSAGQGVEQPQHF. The CDR3 bases that were read are TGCAGTGCCGGACAGGGAGTGGAACAGCCC. The chain is built from TRBV20-1 and TRBJ1-5; 8 nucleotides align to TRBD1. The read terminates 3 residues ahead of where the CDR3 ends, so the germline J gene completes it. This CDR3 contains 13 residues. Germline V gene data show CDR1 as DFQATT and CDR2 as SNEGSKA (reference sequence). Trimming cost V 6 bases and J 7 bases; bases outside gene matches: 8.